Listed below are T cell receptor beta chains from one sample, sequenced in a study of T-cell memory formation after mild COVID-19. TCRdb redid the calling of the 5' RACE reads with MiXCR, one entry per CDR3 protein. The sample yields about 390,000 distinct CDR3 sequences, approximately 21% seen once. The sequencing input was PBMCs or a T cell subset sorted from them (not recorded which). The receptors shown here come from an adult woman who had mild COVID-19 (a few samples of this study predate the infection). Cell type and time point are not known. CDR3s include the opening cysteine and the closing phenylalanine or tryptophan. D genes are given only for firm matches. The listing skips clone size in some rows; elsewhere it reads once, few, many or a size class.

cdr3_nt cdr3_aa j_call clone_size v_call d_call
TGCGCCAGCAGCCAACCTGGACAGGGCCCAGATACGCAGTATTTT CASSQPGQGPDTQYF TRBJ2-3 - TRBV4-1 TRBD1
TGTGCCAGCAGCCCCTGGTTAGCGGGGCACGAGCAGTACTTC CASSPWLAGHEQYF TRBJ2-7 - TRBV9 TRBD2
TGTGCCAGCAGCCCCCTGGACAGGGTATGGCACGAGCAGTACTTC CASSPLDRVWHEQYF TRBJ2-7 few TRBV3-1 TRBD1
TGCAGTGCTACTCAGGGGCTCCACGAGCAGTACTTC CSATQGLHEQYF TRBJ2-7 - TRBV20-1 -
TGCAGCGCGACAGGGGGTTATGAGACCCAGTACTTC CSATGGYETQYF TRBJ2-5 - TRBV29-1 TRBD1
TGCAGTGCTAGAGACTCAGGACACCCCACAGATACGCAGTATTTT CSARDSGHPTDTQYF TRBJ2-3 - TRBV20-1 -
TGTGCCAGCAGTTTATTCAGGACACTGAACACTGAAGCTTTCTTT CASSLFRTLNTEAFF TRBJ1-1 - TRBV12-3/TRBV12-4 -
TGTGCCAGCAGCTCCACCGGGAACTACGAGCAGTACTTC CASSSTGNYEQYF TRBJ2-7 few TRBV7-3 -
TGTGCCAGCAGCCCAGGGAGTTCGGGGCAAGAGACCCAGTACTTC CASSPGSSGQETQYF TRBJ2-5 - TRBV4-2 -
TGTGCCAGCAGCCACCTGTGGGTACCAGGGTCGAACACCGGGGAGCTGTTTTTT CASSHLWVPGSNTGELFF TRBJ2-2 few TRBV7-6 -
TGTGCCAGCAGCTCTCCGTGGGTAGCGGGGGCCGAGCAGTACTTC CASSSPWVAGAEQYF TRBJ2-7 few TRBV11-2 TRBD2
TGTGCCAGCAGCGTAGCTGGCGGTGGTTATGAGCAGTTCTTC CASSVAGGGYEQFF TRBJ2-1 - TRBV9 -
TGTGCCAGTCAAATCACAGGGAGCTCCTACGAGCAGTACTTC CASQITGSSYEQYF TRBJ2-7 - TRBV28 -
TGTGCCAGCGCGGCGGGAGTAGGAGAGCAGTACTTC CASAAGVGEQYF TRBJ2-7 - TRBV6-6 TRBD2
TGTGCCACCACGGGAGGAGATACGCAGTATTTT CATTGGDTQYF TRBJ2-3 - TRBV24-1 TRBD2
TGCAGCGCCGCTCGCAAGGGGCATACCACCGGGGAGCTGTTTTTT CSAARKGHTTGELFF TRBJ2-2 - TRBV29-1 -
TGTGCCAGCAGGGAGGGCGGTGTTGGGAACACTGAAGCTTTCTTT CASREGGVGNTEAFF TRBJ1-1 few TRBV27 -
TGCAGCGTCGGGTTGGGGCTCGTCAACAATGAGCAGTTCTTC CSVGLGLVNNEQFF TRBJ2-1 - TRBV29-1 -
TGTGCCAGCAGTTTAGCGCGGACTAGCGGTTACAATGAGCAGTTCTTC CASSLARTSGYNEQFF TRBJ2-1 few TRBV12-3/TRBV12-4 TRBD2
TGTGCCACCAGCAGAGGGGACGGGACAGAGGATGTCTATGGCTACACCTTC CATSRGDGTEDVYGYTF TRBJ1-2 few TRBV15 TRBD1
TGTGCCAGCAGCTATCGGGACGGCCTCGCCGAGCAGTACTTC CASSYRDGLAEQYF TRBJ2-7 - TRBV12-3/TRBV12-4 -
TGCGCCAGCAGCTTGGCCGAGCTAAATGAAGCTTTCTTT CASSLAELNEAFF TRBJ1-1 - TRBV5-1 -
TGTGCCAGCAGTGAAGGGAGGAGCGGGAGACGAACTTACAATGAGCAGTTCTTC CASSEGRSGRRTYNEQFF TRBJ2-1 - TRBV2 TRBD2
TGTGCCAGCAGCCAAGTGGTGGTGGGAAACGAGCAGTACTTC CASSQVVVGNEQYF TRBJ2-7 few TRBV3-1 -
TGTGCCTGGACGCAAGACAGTTCGAACACCGGGGAGCTGTTTTTT CAWTQDSSNTGELFF TRBJ2-2 - TRBV30 -
TGTGCCAGCAGTGAACAGGGTACCTACGAGCAGTACTTC CASSEQGTYEQYF TRBJ2-7 - TRBV6-1 -
TGTGCCAGCAGTTTTGGGTCGCGATTCGGCACAGATACGCAGTATTTT CASSFGSRFGTDTQYF TRBJ2-3 few TRBV12-3/TRBV12-4 -
TGTGCCAGCAGCTTCCGTGACCAAGAAAGAAATGAGCAGTTCTTC CASSFRDQERNEQFF TRBJ2-1 - TRBV5-5 -
TGCAGTGCCAACCCGTGGGCAAACCAAGCCGAAATCGAGCAGTTCTTC CSANPWANQAEIEQFF TRBJ2-1 few TRBV20-1 -
TGTGCCAGCAGTTACCCCGGACAGGGGAACAATGAGCAGTTCTTC CASSYPGQGNNEQFF TRBJ2-1 few TRBV6-6 TRBD1
TGTGCCAGCCAGAGTCGGCTTTTCACAGATACGCAGTATTTT CASQSRLFTDTQYF TRBJ2-3 few TRBV12-3/TRBV12-4 -
TGTGCCAGCAGCCCCCCAGGGGTAGGGACTGAAGCTTTCTTT CASSPPGVGTEAFF TRBJ1-1 - TRBV21-1 -
TGTGCCAGCAGCCAAGTAACAGCGGGTGGCTACACCTTC CASSQVTAGGYTF TRBJ1-2 - TRBV14 -
TGTGCCAGCAGCTCCGCACCGGGACAGGGTACTGAGCAGTTCTTC CASSSAPGQGTEQFF TRBJ2-1 - TRBV11-2 TRBD1
TGTGCCAGCAGCCCCATAAAGGGCACTGAAGCTTTCTTT CASSPIKGTEAFF TRBJ1-1 many TRBV7-9 -
TGCGCCAGCAGCCAAGTAGCGGTGGGGGTCTCCTACGAGCAGTACTTC CASSQVAVGVSYEQYF TRBJ2-7 few TRBV4-1 -